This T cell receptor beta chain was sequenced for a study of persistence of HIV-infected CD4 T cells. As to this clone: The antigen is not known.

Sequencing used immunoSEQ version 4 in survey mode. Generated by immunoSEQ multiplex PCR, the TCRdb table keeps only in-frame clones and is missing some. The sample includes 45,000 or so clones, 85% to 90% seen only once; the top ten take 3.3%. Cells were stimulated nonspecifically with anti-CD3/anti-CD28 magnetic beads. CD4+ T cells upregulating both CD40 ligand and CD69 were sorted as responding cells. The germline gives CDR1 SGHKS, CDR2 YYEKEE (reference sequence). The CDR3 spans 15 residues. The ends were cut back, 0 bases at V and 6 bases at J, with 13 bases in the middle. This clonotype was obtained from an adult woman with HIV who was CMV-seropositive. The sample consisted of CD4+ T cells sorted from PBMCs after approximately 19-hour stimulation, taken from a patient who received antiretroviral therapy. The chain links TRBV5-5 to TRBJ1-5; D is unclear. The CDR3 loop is CASSLGRQSAQPQHF. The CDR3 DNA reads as TGTGCCAGCAGCTTGGGACGTCAGAGTGCTCAGCCCCAGCATTTT.